This TCR beta chain stems from a study of blood T cells in healthy people across ages. Together with a sample-barcoded 5' primer, a J-beta primer mix was included in a second PCR lasting roughly 6 to 12 cycles. A single record per CDR3 protein comes from TCRdb applying MiXCR to the 5' RACE reads. The data contain 650,000 to 800,000 distinct CDR3 sequences, roughly 44% of them singletons. The CDR3 has 12 residues. The germline CDR1 and CDR2 sequences are SNHLY and FYNNEI. Study-wide results and caveats: Roughly linearly, TCR beta diversity per million T cells fell as age increased.

In the case of this clonotype: The antigen is not known.

The chain is built from TRBV2 and TRBJ2-5; TRBD2 is a possible D gene (5 bases). The DNA end is more similar to TRBJ2-7, so the J call may be wrong. The sample comprised blood. This clonotype was obtained from a man in his 60s in good health. For the CDR3, the DNA is TGTGCCAGCAGAAGGGAGATTAACGAGCAGTACTTC. This sequence encodes CASRREINEQYF.